These T cell receptor beta chains were read from a single sample in a study of blood T cell repertoires in COVID-19. Some clones are missing from TCRdb's copy, which holds only in-frame ones; the method was immunoSEQ multiplex PCR. The repertoire holds approximately 150,000 clones, 87% seen once, with about 4% in the top ten. Material for sequencing was PBMCs or T cells enriched from blood (not recorded which). Receptors were obtained from a woman in her 40s who had been exposed to COVID-19. Both conserved end residues are part of each CDR3. A D gene is named only where the DNA matches it firmly. Where a row states a size, it is once, few, many or the class of an expanded clone; other rows omit it.

V: TRBV2; size: .; D: .; J: TRBJ2-5; CDR3: CAFGRQETQYF; DNA: TGTGCCTTTGGGAGGCAAGAGACCCAGTACTTC
V: TRBV10-3; size: .; D: TRBD1; J: TRBJ2-2; CDR3: CAIVRDRDTGELFF; DNA: TGTGCCATCGTCCGGGACAGGGACACCGGGGAGCTGTTTTTT
V: TRBV3-1/TRBV3-2; size: .; D: .; J: TRBJ2-2; CDR3: CASSYRSGTGELFF; DNA: TGTGCCAGCAGCTACCGGTCGGGCACCGGGGAGCTGTTTTTT
V: TRBV7-8; size: .; D: .; J: TRBJ2-1; CDR3: CASSLEIRNEQFF; DNA: TGTGCCAGCAGTCTAGAAATACGCAATGAGCAGTTCTTC
V: TRBV5-6; size: .; D: TRBD2; J: TRBJ2-1; CDR3: CASSLASGTNEQFF; DNA: TGTGCCAGCAGCTTGGCTAGCGGGACCAATGAGCAGTTCTTC
V: TRBV27; size: .; D: .; J: TRBJ1-5; CDR3: CASSFQGSYQPQHF; DNA: TGTGCCAGCAGTTTCCAGGGGTCCTATCAGCCCCAGCATTTT
V: TRBV29-1; size: .; D: TRBD1; J: TRBJ1-1; CDR3: CSALTGDTEAFF; DNA: TGCAGCGCTCTTACAGGGGACACTGAAGCTTTCTTT
V: TRBV2; size: .; D: .; J: TRBJ1-1; CDR3: CASPKGTQLRGTEAFF; DNA: TGTGCCAGCCCGAAAGGGACTCAACTTAGAGGGACTGAAGCTTTCTTT
V: TRBV13; size: .; D: .; J: TRBJ2-7; CDR3: CASSGGPYEQYF; DNA: TGTGCCAGCAGTGGGGGCCCCTACGAGCAGTACTTC
V: TRBV7-9; size: .; D: TRBD2; J: TRBJ2-7; CDR3: CASSLGTSFSNEQYF; DNA: TGTGCCAGCAGCTTAGGGACTAGCTTTTCGAACGAGCAGTACTTC
V: TRBV3-1/TRBV3-2; size: .; D: .; J: TRBJ2-1; CDR3: CASSVSLGPGQFF; DNA: TGTGCCAGCAGTGTTTCCCTAGGCCCGGGGCAGTTCTTC
V: TRBV6-6; size: .; D: .; J: TRBJ1-1; CDR3: CASSPLGGRGDTEAFF; DNA: TGTGCCAGCAGCCCCCTGGGGGGGCGAGGGGACACTGAAGCTTTCTTT
V: TRBV9; size: few; D: .; J: TRBJ2-2; CDR3: CASSVDVRTNTGELFF; DNA: TGTGCCAGCAGCGTAGATGTCAGGACAAACACCGGGGAGCTGTTTTTT
V: TRBV5-4; size: .; D: .; J: TRBJ2-5; CDR3: CASSYKETQYF; DNA: TGTGCCAGCAGTTACAAAGAGACCCAGTACTTC
V: TRBV4-1; size: .; D: .; J: TRBJ2-3; CDR3: CASSQLTDTQYF; DNA: TGCGCCAGCAGCCAACTAACAGATACGCAGTATTTT
V: TRBV12-3/TRBV12-4; size: .; D: .; J: TRBJ1-2; CDR3: CATDSTHGYTF; DNA: TGTGCCACCGACAGTACTCATGGCTACACCTTC
V: TRBV5-1; size: .; D: .; J: TRBJ2-7; CDR3: CASSLARGYEQYF; DNA: TGCGCCAGCAGCTTGGCCAGGGGTTACGAGCAGTACTTC
V: TRBV7-8; size: .; D: .; J: TRBJ1-1; CDR3: CASTGVNTEAFF; DNA: TGTGCCAGCACCGGGGTGAACACTGAAGCTTTCTTT
V: TRBV10-3; size: .; D: .; J: TRBJ1-4; CDR3: CATFGEEKLFF; DNA: TGTGCCACCTTCGGGGAGGAAAAACTGTTTTTT
V: TRBV9; size: .; D: .; J: TRBJ2-7; CDR3: CASSPTQGPSYEQYF; DNA: TGTGCCAGCAGCCCCACCCAGGGCCCTTCCTACGAGCAGTACTTC
V: TRBV10-3; size: few; D: TRBD1; J: TRBJ1-1; CDR3: CATLQTGPTEAFF; DNA: TGTGCCACCCTCCAGACAGGGCCCACTGAAGCTTTCTTT
V: TRBV9; size: .; D: .; J: TRBJ2-7; CDR3: CASSVSSVVSYEQYF; DNA: TGTGCCAGCAGCGTAAGCTCCGTCGTCTCCTACGAGCAGTACTTC
V: TRBV25-1; size: few; D: TRBD2; J: TRBJ2-2; CDR3: CASSEMGGSGELFF; DNA: TGTGCCAGCAGTGAAATGGGAGGGTCCGGGGAGCTGTTTTTT
V: TRBV27; size: .; D: .; J: TRBJ2-7; CDR3: CASGAFTYEQYF; DNA: TGTGCCAGCGGGGCGTTTACCTACGAGCAGTACTTC
V: TRBV9; size: .; D: TRBD2; J: TRBJ2-7; CDR3: CASSVLAGAASYEQYF; DNA: TGTGCCAGCAGCGTCCTAGCGGGGGCTGCCTCCTACGAGCAGTACTTC
V: TRBV9; size: few; D: .; J: TRBJ1-4; CDR3: CASSLEGLTVNEKLFF; DNA: TGTGCCAGCAGCCTCGAGGGACTCACAGTTAATGAAAAACTGTTTTTT
V: TRBV4-3; size: .; D: .; J: TRBJ2-3; CDR3: CASSHSTGTSTDTQYF; DNA: TGCGCCAGCAGCCATTCTACCGGGACTAGCACAGATACGCAGTATTTT
V: TRBV28; size: few; D: .; J: TRBJ1-6; CDR3: CASIPRSASPLHF; DNA: TGTGCCAGCATCCCACGGAGTGCTTCACCCCTCCACTTT
V: TRBV12-5; size: .; D: TRBD2; J: TRBJ2-7; CDR3: CASGLSGSSPYEQYF; DNA: TGTGCTAGTGGCCTTAGCGGGAGCTCGCCCTACGAGCAGTACTTC
V: TRBV2; size: .; D: TRBD1; J: TRBJ1-5; CDR3: CASSENRGSNQPQHF; DNA: TGTGCCAGCAGCGAAAACAGGGGAAGCAATCAGCCCCAGCATTTT
V: TRBV6-5; size: .; D: TRBD2; J: TRBJ2-2; CDR3: CASNRAGGTGELFF; DNA: TGTGCCAGCAACCGAGCGGGAGGGACCGGGGAGCTGTTTTTT
V: TRBV19; size: .; D: TRBD1; J: TRBJ1-5; CDR3: CASRNTGGSQPQHF; DNA: TGTGCCAGTAGAAACACAGGGGGCAGTCAGCCCCAGCATTTT
V: TRBV5-6; size: .; D: TRBD1; J: TRBJ1-5; CDR3: CASSTGDGNQPQHF; DNA: TGTGCCAGCAGCACAGGGGACGGCAATCAGCCCCAGCATTTT
V: TRBV9; size: .; D: TRBD2; J: TRBJ2-4; CDR3: CASSAAGGKNIQYF; DNA: TGTGCCAGCAGCGCAGCGGGGGGGAAAAACATTCAGTACTTC
V: TRBV7-2; size: .; D: TRBD2; J: TRBJ2-7; CDR3: CASSSREGNRAYEQYF; DNA: TGTGCCAGCAGCTCCCGGGAGGGAAATCGGGCCTACGAGCAGTACTTC
V: TRBV13; size: .; D: .; J: TRBJ2-6; CDR3: CASSFSSGANVLTF; DNA: TGTGCCAGCAGCTTTTCGTCTGGGGCCAACGTCCTGACTTTC